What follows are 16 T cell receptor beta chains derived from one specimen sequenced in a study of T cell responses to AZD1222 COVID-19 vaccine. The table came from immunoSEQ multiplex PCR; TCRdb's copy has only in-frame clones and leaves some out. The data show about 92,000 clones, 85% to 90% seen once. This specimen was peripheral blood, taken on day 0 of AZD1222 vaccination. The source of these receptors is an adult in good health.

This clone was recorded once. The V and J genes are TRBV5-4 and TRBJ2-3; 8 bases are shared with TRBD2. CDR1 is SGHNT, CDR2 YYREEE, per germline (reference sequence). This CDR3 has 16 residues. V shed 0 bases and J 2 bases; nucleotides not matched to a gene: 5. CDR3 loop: CASSLGSGMNTDTQYF. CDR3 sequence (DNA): TGTGCCAGCAGCTTGGGTAGCGGGATGAACACAGATACGCAGTATTTT.

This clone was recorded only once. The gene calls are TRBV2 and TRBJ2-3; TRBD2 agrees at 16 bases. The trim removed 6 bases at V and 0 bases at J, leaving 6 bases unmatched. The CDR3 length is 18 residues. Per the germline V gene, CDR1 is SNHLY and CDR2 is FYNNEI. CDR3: CASRGTSGGARSTDTQYF. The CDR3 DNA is TGTGCCAGCAGAGGGACTAGCGGGGGGGCGAGAAGCACAGATACGCAGTATTTT. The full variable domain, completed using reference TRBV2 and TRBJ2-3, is EPEVTQTPSHQVTQMGQEVILRCVPISNHLYFYWYRQILGQKVEFLVSFYNNEISEKSEIFDDQFSVERPDGSNFTLKIRSTKLEDSAMYFCASRGTSGGARSTDTQYFGPGTRLTVL.

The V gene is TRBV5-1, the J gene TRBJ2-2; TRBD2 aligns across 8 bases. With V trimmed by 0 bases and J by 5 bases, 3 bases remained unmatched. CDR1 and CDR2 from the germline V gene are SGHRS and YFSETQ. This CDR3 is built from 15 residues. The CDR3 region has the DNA TGCGCCAGCAGCTTGGCGGGAGGGGCGACCGGGGAGCTGTTTTTT. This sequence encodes CASSLAGGATGELFF.

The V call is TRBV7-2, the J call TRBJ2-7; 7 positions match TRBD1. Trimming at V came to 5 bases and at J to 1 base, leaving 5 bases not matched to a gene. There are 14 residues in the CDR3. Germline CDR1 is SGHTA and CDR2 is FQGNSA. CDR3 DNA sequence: TGTGCCAGCAGCGAGACAGGGTCATCCTACGAGCAGTACTTC. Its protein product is CASSETGSSYEQYF.

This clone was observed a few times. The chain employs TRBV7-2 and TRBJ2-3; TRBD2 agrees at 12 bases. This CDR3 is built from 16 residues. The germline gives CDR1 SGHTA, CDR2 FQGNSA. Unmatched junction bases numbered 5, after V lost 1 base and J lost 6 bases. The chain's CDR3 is CASSLVLAGGGDTQYF. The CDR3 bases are TGTGCCAGCAGCTTAGTACTAGCGGGGGGTGGGGATACGCAGTATTTT.

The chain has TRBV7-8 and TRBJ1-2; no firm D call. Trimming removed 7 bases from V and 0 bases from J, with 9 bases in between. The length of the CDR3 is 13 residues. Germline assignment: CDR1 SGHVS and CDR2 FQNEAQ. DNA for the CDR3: TGTGCCAGCACGGGTACAGCTAACTATGGCTACACCTTC. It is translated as CASTGTANYGYTF. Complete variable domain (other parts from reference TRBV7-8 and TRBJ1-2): GAGVSQSPRYKVAKRGQDVALRCDPISGHVSLFWYQQALGQGPEFLTYFQNEAQLDKSGLPSDRFFAERPEGSVSTLKIQRTQQEDSAVYLCASTGTANYGYTFGSGTRLTVV.

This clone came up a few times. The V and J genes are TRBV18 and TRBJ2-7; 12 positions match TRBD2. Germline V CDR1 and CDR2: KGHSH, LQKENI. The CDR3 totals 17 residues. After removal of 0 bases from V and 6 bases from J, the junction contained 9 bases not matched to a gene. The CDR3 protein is CASSPPRASGGAGEQYF. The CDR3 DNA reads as TGTGCCAGCTCACCACCGCGAGCTAGCGGGGGGGCAGGCGAGCAGTACTTC.

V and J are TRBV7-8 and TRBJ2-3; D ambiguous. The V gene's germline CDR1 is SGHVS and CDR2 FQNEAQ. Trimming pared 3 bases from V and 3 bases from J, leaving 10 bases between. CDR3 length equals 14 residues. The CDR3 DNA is TGTGCCAGCAGCTTTCTCCTTATGACAGATACGCAGTATTTT. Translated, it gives CASSFLLMTDTQYF.

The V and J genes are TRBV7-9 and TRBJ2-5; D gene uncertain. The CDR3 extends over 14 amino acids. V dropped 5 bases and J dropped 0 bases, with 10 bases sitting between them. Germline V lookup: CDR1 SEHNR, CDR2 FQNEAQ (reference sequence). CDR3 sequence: CASSPEAYQETQYF. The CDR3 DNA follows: TGTGCCAGCAGCCCCGAGGCCTACCAAGAGACCCAGTACTTC.

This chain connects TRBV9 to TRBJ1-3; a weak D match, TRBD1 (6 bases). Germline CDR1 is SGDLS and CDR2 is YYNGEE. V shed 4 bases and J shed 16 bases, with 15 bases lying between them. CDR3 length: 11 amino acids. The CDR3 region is CASSYRDTLYF. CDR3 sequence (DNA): TGTGCCAGCAGCTATCGGGACACCCTTTATTTT. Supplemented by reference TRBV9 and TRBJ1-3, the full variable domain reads DSGVTQTPKHLITATGQRVTLRCSPRSGDLSVYWYQQSLDQGLQFLIQYYNGEERAKGNILERFSAQQFPDLHSELNLSSLELGDSALYFCASSYRDTLYFGEGSWLTVV.

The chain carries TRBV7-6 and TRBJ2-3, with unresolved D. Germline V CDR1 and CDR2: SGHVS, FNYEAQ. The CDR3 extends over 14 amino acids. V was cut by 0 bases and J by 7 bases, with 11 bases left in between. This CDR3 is CASSLAEDLNTQYF. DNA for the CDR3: TGTGCCAGCAGCTTAGCCGAAGACCTCAATACGCAGTATTTT.

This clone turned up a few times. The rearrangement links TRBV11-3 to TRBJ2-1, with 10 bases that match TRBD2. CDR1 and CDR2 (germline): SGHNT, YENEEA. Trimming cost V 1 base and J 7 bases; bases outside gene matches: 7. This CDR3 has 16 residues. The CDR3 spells CASSLGATSGMNEQFF. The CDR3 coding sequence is TGTGCCAGCAGCTTAGGGGCCACTAGCGGGATGAATGAGCAGTTCTTC.

The CDR3 DNA follows: TGTGCCAGCAGCTTAGGCGGGACTCCGTCAACAGATACGCAGTATTTT. Translated, it gives CASSLGGTPSTDTQYF. This chain uses TRBV5-4 with TRBJ2-3; perhaps TRBD2 as D (6 bases). There are 16 residues in the CDR3. CDR1 is SGHNT and CDR2 is YYREEE in the germline V gene (reference sequence). V shed 2 bases and J shed 3 bases, with 16 bases lying between them.

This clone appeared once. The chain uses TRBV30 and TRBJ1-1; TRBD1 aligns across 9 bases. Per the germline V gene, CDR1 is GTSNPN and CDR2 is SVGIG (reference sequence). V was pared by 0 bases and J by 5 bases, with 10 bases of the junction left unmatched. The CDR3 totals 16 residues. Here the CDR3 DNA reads TGTGCCTGGAGTGTACCCCGGGGACAGGGTGGTACTGAAGCTTTCTTT. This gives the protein CAWSVPRGQGGTEAFF.

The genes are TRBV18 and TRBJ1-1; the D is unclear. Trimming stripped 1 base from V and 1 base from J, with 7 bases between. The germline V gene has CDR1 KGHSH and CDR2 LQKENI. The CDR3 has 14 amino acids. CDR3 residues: CASSPRAGNTEAFF. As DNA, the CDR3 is TGTGCCAGCTCACCACGGGCGGGGAACACTGAAGCTTTCTTT.

CDR3 in DNA: TGTGCCACCGGAGATGAGGGGCGCGGAGAAAAACTGTTTTTT. It specifies CATGDEGRGEKLFF. J is TRBJ1-4 and V is TRBV19; D might be TRBD1 (5 bases). The CDR3 covers 14 residues. V lost 10 bases, J lost 8 bases, and 20 bases lay in between. Germline values: CDR1 LNHDA, CDR2 SQIVND (reference sequence).